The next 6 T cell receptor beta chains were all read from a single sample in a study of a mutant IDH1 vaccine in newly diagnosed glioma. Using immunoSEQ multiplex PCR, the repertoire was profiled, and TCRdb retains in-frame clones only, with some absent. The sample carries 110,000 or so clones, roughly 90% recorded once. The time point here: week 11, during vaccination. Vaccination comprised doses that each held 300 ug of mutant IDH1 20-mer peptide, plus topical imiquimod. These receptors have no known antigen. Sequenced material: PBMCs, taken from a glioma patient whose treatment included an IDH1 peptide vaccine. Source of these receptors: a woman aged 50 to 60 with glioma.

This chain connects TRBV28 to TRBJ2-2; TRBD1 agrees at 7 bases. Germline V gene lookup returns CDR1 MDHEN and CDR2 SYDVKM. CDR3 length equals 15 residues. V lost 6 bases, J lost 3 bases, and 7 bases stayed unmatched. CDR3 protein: CASSPRDSYTGELFF. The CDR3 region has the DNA TGTGCCAGCAGCCCCCGGGACAGCTACACCGGGGAGCTGTTTTTT. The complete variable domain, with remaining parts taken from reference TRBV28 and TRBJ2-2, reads DVKVTQSSRYLVKRTGEKVFLECVQDMDHENMFWYRQDPGLGLRLIYFSYDVKMKEKGDIPEGYSVSREKKERFSLILESASTNQTSMYLCASSPRDSYTGELFFGEGSRLTVL.

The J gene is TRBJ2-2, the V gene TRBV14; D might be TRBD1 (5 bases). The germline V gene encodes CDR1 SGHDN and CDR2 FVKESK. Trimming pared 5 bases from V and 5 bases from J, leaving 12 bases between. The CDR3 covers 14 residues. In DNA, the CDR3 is TGTGCCAGCAGCAAAGTCGACAGAACCGGGGAGCTGTTTTTT. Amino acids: CASSKVDRTGELFF. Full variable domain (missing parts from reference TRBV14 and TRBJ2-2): EAGVTQFPSHSVIEKGQTVTLRCDPISGHDNLYWYRRVMGKEIKFLLHFVKESKQDESGMPNNRFLAERTGGTYSTLKVQPAELEDSGVYFCASSKVDRTGELFFGEGSRLTVL.

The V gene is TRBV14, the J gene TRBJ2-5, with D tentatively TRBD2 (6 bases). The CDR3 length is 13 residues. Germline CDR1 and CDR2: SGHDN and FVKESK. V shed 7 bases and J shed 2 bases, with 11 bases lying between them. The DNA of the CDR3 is TGTGCCAGCAACCGGGACTGGCAAGAGACCCAGTACTTC. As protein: CASNRDWQETQYF.

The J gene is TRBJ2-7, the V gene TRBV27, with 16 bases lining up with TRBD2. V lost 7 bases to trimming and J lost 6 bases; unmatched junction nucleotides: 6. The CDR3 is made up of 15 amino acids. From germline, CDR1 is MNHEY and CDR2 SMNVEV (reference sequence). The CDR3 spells CASTHGTSGRGEQYF. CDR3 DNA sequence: TGTGCCAGCACCCACGGGACTAGCGGGAGGGGCGAGCAGTACTTC.

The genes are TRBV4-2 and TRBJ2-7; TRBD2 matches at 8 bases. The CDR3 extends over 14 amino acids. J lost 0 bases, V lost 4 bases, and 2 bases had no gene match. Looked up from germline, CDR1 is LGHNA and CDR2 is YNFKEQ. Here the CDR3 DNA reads TGTGCCAGCAGCCCCAGCGGGAGCTCCTACGAGCAGTACTTC. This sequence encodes CASSPSGSSYEQYF.

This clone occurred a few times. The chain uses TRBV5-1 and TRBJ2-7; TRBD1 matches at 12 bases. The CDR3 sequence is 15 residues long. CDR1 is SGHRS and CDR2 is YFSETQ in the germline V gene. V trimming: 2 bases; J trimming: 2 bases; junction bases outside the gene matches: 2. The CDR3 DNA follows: TGCGCCAGCAGCTTCGGGACAGGGGGCACCTACGAGCAGTACTTC. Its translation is CASSFGTGGTYEQYF.